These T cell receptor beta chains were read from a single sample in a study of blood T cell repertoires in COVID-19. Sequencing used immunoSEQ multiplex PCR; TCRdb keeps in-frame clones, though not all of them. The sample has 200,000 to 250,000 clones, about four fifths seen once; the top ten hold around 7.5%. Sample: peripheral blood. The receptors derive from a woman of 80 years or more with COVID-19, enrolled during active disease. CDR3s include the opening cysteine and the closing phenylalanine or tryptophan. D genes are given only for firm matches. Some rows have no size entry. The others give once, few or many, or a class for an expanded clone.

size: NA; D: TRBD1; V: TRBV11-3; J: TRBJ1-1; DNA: TGTGCCAGCAGCTTAGATAGTGGACAGGGCACTGAAGCTTTCTTT; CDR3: CASSLDSGQGTEAFF
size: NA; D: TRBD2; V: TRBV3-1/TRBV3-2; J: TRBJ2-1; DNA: TGTGCCAGCAGCCAACGGGCTAGCGGGGGGGAGGAGCAGTTCTTC; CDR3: CASSQRASGGEEQFF
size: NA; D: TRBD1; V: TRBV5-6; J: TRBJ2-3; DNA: TGTGCCAGCAGCCGGACAGGGCAGACCGGCGATACGCAGTATTTT; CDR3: CASSRTGQTGDTQYF
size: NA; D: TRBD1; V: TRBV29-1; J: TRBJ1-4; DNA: TGCAGCGTTGAAACAGGGGCGAATGAAAAACTGTTTTTT; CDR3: CSVETGANEKLFF
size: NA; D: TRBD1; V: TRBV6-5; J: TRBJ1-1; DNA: TGTGCCAGCAACCCTGACAGGGATCGCGGAGCTTTCTTT; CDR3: CASNPDRDRGAFF
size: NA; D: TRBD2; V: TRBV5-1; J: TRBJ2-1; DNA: TGCGCCAGCAGCTTAGCGGGGTCATCCTACAATGAGCAGTTCTTC; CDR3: CASSLAGSSYNEQFF
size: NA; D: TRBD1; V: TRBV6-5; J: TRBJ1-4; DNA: TGTGCCAGCAGGGACCCTACAGGGGTTGAAAAACTGTTTTTT; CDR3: CASRDPTGVEKLFF
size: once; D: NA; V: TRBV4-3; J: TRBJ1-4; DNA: TGCGCCAGCAGCCAAGCCGAATTCAGGCGCCTGTTTTTT; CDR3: CASSQAEFRRLFF
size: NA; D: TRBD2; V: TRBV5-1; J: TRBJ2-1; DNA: TGCGCCAGCAGCACCTCCTCTAGCGGGAGTCGAGGGGAGCAGTTCTTC; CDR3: CASSTSSSGSRGEQFF
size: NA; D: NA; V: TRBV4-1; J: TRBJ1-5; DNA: TGCGCCAGCAGCCTAACTCTCCGGCAGCCCCAGCATTTT; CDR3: CASSLTLRQPQHF
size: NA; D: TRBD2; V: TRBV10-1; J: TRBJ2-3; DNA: TGCGCCAGCACCAGCGGGGGGGCCACAGATACGCAGTATTTT; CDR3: CASTSGGATDTQYF
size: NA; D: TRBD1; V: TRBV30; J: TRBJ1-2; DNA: TGTGCCTGGACACTACTACAGGGGATTAACTATGGCTACACCTTC; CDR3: CAWTLLQGINYGYTF
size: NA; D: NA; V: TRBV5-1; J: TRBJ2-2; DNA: TGCGCCAGCAGCCCCCGGACAGCGAACACCGGGGAGCTGTTTTTT; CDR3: CASSPRTANTGELFF
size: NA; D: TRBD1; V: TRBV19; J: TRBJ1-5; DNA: TGTGCCAGTAACCCCCGACAGGGCCGGAATCAGCCCCAGCATTTT; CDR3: CASNPRQGRNQPQHF
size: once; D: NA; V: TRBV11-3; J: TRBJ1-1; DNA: TGTGCCAGCAGCTTAAGTAGAATGAACACTGAAGCTTTCTTT; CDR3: CASSLSRMNTEAFF
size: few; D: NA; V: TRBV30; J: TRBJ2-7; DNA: TGTGCCTGGAGTGTACTGCGGGCCGAGCAGTACTTC; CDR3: CAWSVLRAEQYF
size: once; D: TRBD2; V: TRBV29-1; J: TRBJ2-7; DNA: TGCAGCGTTGGAGCAGGCGGGAGGGGGAACGAGCAGTACTTC; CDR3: CSVGAGGRGNEQYF
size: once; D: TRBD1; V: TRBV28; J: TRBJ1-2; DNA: TGTGCCGTAGATCTCCGGGACAGGGGATATGGCTACACCTTC; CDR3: CAVDLRDRGYGYTF
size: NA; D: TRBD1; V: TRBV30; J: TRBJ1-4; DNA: TGTGCCTGGAACACGATGGGGGGACAGGGAAAGTCGTTT; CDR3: CAWNTMGGQGKSF
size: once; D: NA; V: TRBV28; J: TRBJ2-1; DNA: TGTGCCAGCAGAGGGGGCTCCTACAATGAGCAGTTCTTC; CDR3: CASRGGSYNEQFF
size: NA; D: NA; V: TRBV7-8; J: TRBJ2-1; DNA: TGTGCCAGCAGCTTGGGGCGGGGCCCCTACAATGAGCAGTTCTTC; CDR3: CASSLGRGPYNEQFF
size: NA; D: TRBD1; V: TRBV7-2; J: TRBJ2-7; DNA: TGTGCCAGCAGCTCTCCCGACAGGGCGCCCTACGAGCAGTACTTC; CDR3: CASSSPDRAPYEQYF
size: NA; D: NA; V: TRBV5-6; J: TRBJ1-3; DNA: TGTGCCAGCAGCCTAGCTTACCCTGGAAACACCATATATTTT; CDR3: CASSLAYPGNTIYF
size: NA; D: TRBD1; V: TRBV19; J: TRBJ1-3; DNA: TGTGCCAGTAGTACCCCACCGGGACAGGGTGGAAACACCATATATTTT; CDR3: CASSTPPGQGGNTIYF
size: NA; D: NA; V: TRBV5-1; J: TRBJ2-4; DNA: TGCGCCAGCAGCCCTAAGTCTTCCAAGGGGGCCAAAAACATTCAGTACTTC; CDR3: CASSPKSSKGAKNIQYF
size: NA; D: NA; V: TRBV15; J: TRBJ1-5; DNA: TGTGCCACCAGCACGGGGGGACAAAGCCAGCCCCAGCATTTT; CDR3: CATSTGGQSQPQHF
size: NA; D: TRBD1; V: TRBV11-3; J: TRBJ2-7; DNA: TGTGCCAGCAGCCCTGGGACAGATTACTACGAGCAGTACTTC; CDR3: CASSPGTDYYEQYF
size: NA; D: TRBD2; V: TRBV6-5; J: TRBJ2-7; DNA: TGTGCCAGCAGTTATAGGGCGGCTGGGGGGGCCTACGAGCAGTACTTC; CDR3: CASSYRAAGGAYEQYF
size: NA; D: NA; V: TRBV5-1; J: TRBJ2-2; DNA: TGCGCCACCCGGGGGGCAGAGACCGGGGAGCTGTTTTTT; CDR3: CATRGAETGELFF
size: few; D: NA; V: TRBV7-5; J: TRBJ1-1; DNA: TGTGCCAGAAGCTTAGAATCTACTAACACTGAAGCTTTCTTT; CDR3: CARSLESTNTEAFF
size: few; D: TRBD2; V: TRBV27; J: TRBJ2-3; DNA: TGTGCCAGCAGTTTAGGACTAGCGACTGTAAGCACAGATACGCAGTATTTT; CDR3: CASSLGLATVSTDTQYF
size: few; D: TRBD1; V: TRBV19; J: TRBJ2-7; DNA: TGTGCCAGTAGTCCCGGGACAGCGGCCTACGAGCAGTACTTC; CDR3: CASSPGTAAYEQYF